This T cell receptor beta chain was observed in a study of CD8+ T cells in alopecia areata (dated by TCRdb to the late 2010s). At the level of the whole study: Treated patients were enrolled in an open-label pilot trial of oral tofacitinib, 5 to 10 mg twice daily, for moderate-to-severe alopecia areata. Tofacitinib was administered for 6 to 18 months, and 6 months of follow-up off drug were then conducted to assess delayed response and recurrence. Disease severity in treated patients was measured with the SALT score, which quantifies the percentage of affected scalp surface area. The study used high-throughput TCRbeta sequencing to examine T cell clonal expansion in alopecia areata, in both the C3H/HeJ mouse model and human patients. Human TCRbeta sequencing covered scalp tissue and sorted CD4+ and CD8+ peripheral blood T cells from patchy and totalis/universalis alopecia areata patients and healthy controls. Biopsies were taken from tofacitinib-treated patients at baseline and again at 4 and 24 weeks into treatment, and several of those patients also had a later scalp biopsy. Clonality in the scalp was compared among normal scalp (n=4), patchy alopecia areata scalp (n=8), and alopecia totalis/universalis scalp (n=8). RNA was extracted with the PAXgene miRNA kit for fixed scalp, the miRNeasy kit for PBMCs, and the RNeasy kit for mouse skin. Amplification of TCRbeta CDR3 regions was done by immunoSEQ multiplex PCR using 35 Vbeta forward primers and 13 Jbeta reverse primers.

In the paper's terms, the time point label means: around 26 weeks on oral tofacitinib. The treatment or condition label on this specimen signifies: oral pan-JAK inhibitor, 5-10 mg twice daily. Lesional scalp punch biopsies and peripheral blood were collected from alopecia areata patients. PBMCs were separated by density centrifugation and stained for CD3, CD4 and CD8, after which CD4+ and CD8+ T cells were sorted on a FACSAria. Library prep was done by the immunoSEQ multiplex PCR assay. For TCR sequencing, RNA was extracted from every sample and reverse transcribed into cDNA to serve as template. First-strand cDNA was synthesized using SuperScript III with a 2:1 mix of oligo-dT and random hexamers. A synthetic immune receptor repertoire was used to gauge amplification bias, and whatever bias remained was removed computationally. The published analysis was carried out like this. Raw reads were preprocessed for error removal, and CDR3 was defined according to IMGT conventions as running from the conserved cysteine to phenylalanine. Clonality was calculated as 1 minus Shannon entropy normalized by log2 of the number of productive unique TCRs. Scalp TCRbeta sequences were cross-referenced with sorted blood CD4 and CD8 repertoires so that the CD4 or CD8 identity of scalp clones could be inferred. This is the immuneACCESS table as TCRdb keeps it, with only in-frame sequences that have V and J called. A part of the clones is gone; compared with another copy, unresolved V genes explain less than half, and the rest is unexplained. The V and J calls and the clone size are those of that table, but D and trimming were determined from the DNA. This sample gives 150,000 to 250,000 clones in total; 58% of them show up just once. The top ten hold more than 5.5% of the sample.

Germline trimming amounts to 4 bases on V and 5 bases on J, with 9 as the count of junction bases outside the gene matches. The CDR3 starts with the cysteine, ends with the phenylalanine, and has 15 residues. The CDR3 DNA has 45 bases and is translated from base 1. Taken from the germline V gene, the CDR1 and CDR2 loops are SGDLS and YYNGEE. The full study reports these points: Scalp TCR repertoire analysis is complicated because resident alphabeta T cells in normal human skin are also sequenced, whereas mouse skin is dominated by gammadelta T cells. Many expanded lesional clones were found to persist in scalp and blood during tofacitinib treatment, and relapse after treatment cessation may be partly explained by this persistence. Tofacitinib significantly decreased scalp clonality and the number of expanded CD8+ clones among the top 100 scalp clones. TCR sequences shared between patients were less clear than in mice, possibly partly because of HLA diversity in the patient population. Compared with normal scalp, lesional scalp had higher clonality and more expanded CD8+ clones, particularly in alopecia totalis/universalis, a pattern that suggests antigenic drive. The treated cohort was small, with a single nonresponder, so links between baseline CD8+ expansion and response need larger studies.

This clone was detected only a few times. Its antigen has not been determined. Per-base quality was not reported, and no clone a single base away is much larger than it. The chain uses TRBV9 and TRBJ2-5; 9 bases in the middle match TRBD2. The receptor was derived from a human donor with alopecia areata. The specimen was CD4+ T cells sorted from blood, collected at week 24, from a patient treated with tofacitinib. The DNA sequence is TGTGCCAGCAGCTTCGCCGGGACTAGCTTGGAGACCCAGTACTTC. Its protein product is CASSFAGTSLETQYF. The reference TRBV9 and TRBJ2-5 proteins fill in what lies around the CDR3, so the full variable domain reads DSGVTQTPKHLITATGQRVTLRCSPRSGDLSVYWYQQSLDQGLQFLIQYYNGEERAKGNILERFSAQQFPDLHSELNLSSLELGDSALYFCASSFAGTSLETQYFGPGTRLLVL.